This TCR beta chain was obtained from a study of control samples from healthy donors and cancer patients. Only a few counts were recorded for this clone. Looked up from germline, CDR1 is SGHRS and CDR2 is YFSETQ. Trimming stripped 6 bases from V and 2 bases from J, with 17 bases between. The CDR3 spans 15 residues. Profiled with immunoSEQ multiplex PCR; TCRdb holds only in-frame clones, not every one. Seen here are 90,000 to 100,000 clones, 79% observed once, and the top ten hold 8% to 11%. This TCR was recovered from a woman aged 25-40 years in good health. The chain carries TRBV5-1 and TRBJ2-5; maybe TRBD1 (5 bases). Sequenced material: blood. The CDR3 protein is CASKSGAGMQETQYF. For the CDR3, the DNA is TGCGCCAGCAAAAGTGGGGCTGGTATGCAAGAGACCCAGTACTTC.